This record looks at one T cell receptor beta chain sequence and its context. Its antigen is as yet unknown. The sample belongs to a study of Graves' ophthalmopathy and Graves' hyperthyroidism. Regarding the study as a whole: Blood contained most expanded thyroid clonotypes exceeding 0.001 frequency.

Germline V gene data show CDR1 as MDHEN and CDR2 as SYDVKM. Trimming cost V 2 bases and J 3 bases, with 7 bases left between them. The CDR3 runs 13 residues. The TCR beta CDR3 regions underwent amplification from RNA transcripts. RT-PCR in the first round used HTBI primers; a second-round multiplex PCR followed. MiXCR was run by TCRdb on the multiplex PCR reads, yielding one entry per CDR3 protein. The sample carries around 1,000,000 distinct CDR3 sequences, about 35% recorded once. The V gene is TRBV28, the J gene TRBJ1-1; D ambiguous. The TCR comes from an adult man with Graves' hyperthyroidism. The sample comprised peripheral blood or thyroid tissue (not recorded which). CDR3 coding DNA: TGTGCCAGCAGTTTAGAATGGGACACTGAAGCTTTCTTT. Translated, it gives CASSLEWDTEAFF. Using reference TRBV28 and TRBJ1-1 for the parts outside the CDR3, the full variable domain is DVKVTQSSRYLVKRTGEKVFLECVQDMDHENMFWYRQDPGLGLRLIYFSYDVKMKEKGDIPEGYSVSREKKERFSLILESASTNQTSMYLCASSLEWDTEAFFGQGTRLTVV.